This T cell receptor beta chain comes out of a study of T cell changes during pregnancy in multiple sclerosis. Deletions cut 6 bases from V and 5 bases from J, with 11 bases between. Germline V gene data show CDR1 as KGHSH and CDR2 as LQKENI. CDR3 length: 13 residues. Generated by immunoSEQ multiplex PCR, the TCRdb table keeps only in-frame clones and is missing some. The sample shows 57,000 or so clones, roughly 86% of them seen only once. The sequence was obtained from a female donor with multiple sclerosis, enrolled in a pregnancy study. The genes are TRBV18 and TRBJ1-5; unclear D gene. The sample in question was peripheral blood, obtained in the first trimester of pregnancy. The CDR3 region is CASSPSGDQPQHF. In DNA form, the CDR3 reads TGTGCCAGCTCGCCTTCCGGGGATCAGCCCCAGCATTTT.